This TCR beta chain is from a study of cytomegalovirus exposure and HLA in healthy donors. The study, taken as a whole, reports: Among TCR beta chains, those listed as cytomegalovirus-associated numbered fewer than 200.

With respect to this clone: As yet, its antigen is unknown.

Generated by immunoSEQ multiplex PCR, the TCRdb table keeps only in-frame clones and is missing some. Of tens of thousands of clones listed, roughly 94% are singletons. V gave up 4 bases and J gave up 5 bases, with 17 bases separating them. Germline V gene sequence: CDR1 SGHAT, CDR2 FQNNGV. This CDR3 has 15 residues. Separation from the roughly 670-subject first cohort characterized the roughly 120-subject validation cohort, to which the donors belonged. Sequencing input: PBMCs. The sequence derives from a man in his late teens or twenties in good health and CMV-seropositive. The genes are TRBV11-2 and TRBJ1-2; maybe TRBD1 (6 bases). CDR3 protein: CASSSGDQIVYGYTF. The DNA of the CDR3 is TGTGCCAGCAGCTCAGGGGACCAGATCGTTTATGGCTACACCTTC.